The 18 T cell receptor beta chains below were found in one sample sequenced in a study of identifying expanded T cells in peripheral blood. Generated by immunoSEQ multiplex PCR, the TCRdb table keeps only in-frame clones and is missing some. In the table there are more than 95,000 clones, roughly 84% of which are singletons. Sequences were obtained from blood. The receptors were gathered from a person aged 18-70 years in good health.

This clone was detected only a few times. The chain is built from TRBV30 and TRBJ1-2; 7 positions match TRBD1. The V and J ends lost 3 bases and 6 bases, in that order; junction bases with no gene match: 13. The CDR3 contains 15 residues. Germline CDR1 is GTSNPN and CDR2 is SVGIG (reference sequence). The CDR3 sequence is CAWSRDSIRVHGYTF. CDR3 in DNA: TGTGCCTGGAGCCGGGACAGTATTCGGGTCCATGGCTACACCTTC.

J is TRBJ2-3 and V is TRBV27; 7 bases map to TRBD2. Looked up from germline, CDR1 is MNHEY and CDR2 is SMNVEV (reference sequence). This CDR3 is 15 amino acids long. With V trimmed by 3 bases and J by 4 bases, 7 bases remained unmatched. The CDR3 nucleotides read TGTGCCAGCAGTTTCGGGGGGTCCGCGGCAGATACGCAGTATTTT. It translates to CASSFGGSAADTQYF.

This rearrangement joins TRBV10-3 to TRBJ2-2; D not certain. Germline V gene data show CDR1 as ENHRY and CDR2 as SYGVKD. This CDR3 is built from 13 residues. The V and J ends lost 2 bases and 7 bases respectively, with 8 bases between them. The CDR3 loop is CAISEPKSGELFF. CDR3 nucleotides: TGTGCCATCAGTGAGCCCAAGAGCGGGGAGCTGTTTTTT.

The rearrangement joins TRBV25-1 to TRBJ1-6; D possibly corresponds to TRBD1 (6 bases). The CDR3 has 15 residues. Deletions cut 2 bases from V and 8 bases from J, with 13 bases between. The germline V gene encodes CDR1 MGHDK and CDR2 SYGVNS. CDR3 residues: CASSENRATYSPLHF. The CDR3 coding sequence is TGTGCCAGCAGTGAAAACAGGGCCACCTATTCACCCCTCCACTTT.

The rearrangement links TRBV6-6 to TRBJ2-5; 10 bases match TRBD1. CDR1 is MNHNY, CDR2 SVGAGI, per germline (reference sequence). V was pared by 2 bases and J by 6 bases, with 6 bases of the junction left unmatched. The CDR3 runs 15 residues. This chain's CDR3 is CASSYGGTGEQTQYF. In nucleotides, the CDR3 is TGTGCCAGCAGTTACGGTGGGACAGGGGAACAGACCCAGTACTTC.

The genes are TRBV7-9 and TRBJ2-5; TRBD2 is a possible D gene (5 bases). V was cut by 2 bases and J by 4 bases, with 17 bases left in between. The CDR3 spans 16 residues. From germline, CDR1 is SEHNR and CDR2 FQNEAQ (reference sequence). CDR3 DNA sequence: TGTGCCAGCAGCTTATTTAAAGGAGCGGACCCAGAGACCCAGTACTTC. The encoded protein is CASSLFKGADPETQYF.

This chain uses TRBV14 with TRBJ2-7; 8 nucleotides agree with TRBD2. The CDR3 sequence is 16 residues long. The V segment lost 4 bases and the J segment 3 bases; nucleotides outside the gene matches: 11. Germline CDR1 is SGHDN and CDR2 is FVKESK. CDR3 sequence: CASSPLAGLGGYEQYF. CDR3 DNA sequence: TGTGCCAGCAGCCCTTTAGCGGGGCTAGGGGGCTACGAGCAGTACTTC.

The chain joins TRBV7-6 to TRBJ2-5, with D perhaps matching TRBD2 (6 bases). The J call is in doubt because the DNA end fits TRBJ2-7 better. Germline V CDR1 and CDR2: SGHVS, FNYEAQ. The CDR3 length is 15 residues. The CDR3 coding sequence is TGTGCCAGCAGCTCCGGACTAAACGGGGCCTACGAGCAGTACTTC. It codes for CASSSGLNGAYEQYF.

There are a few counts of this clone. The rearrangement links TRBV2 to TRBJ1-6; 7 bases match TRBD1. With 4 bases clipped from V and 9 bases from J, the junction kept 6 bases outside the gene matches. Germline CDR1 SNHLY, CDR2 FYNNEI. The CDR3 has 14 residues. Here the CDR3 reads CASSGRQGGSPLHF. CDR3 DNA: TGTGCCAGCAGTGGTAGGCAGGGGGGTTCACCCCTCCACTTT.

V gene TRBV6-5 combines with J gene TRBJ2-1; TRBD1 matches at 8 bases. V shed 4 bases, J shed 3 bases, and the junction held 5 bases outside the gene matches. Looked up from germline, CDR1 is MNHEY and CDR2 is SVGAGI. The length of the CDR3 is 15 residues. The CDR3 loop is CASSSTGTGYNEQFF. DNA for the CDR3: TGTGCCAGCAGTTCAACCGGGACAGGCTACAATGAGCAGTTCTTC.

The chain joins TRBV2 to TRBJ1-3, with 8 positions matching TRBD1. The trim removed 7 bases at V and 2 bases at J, leaving 10 bases unmatched. Looked up from germline, CDR1 is SNHLY and CDR2 is FYNNEI. This CDR3 comprises 16 residues. DNA of the CDR3: TGTGCCAGCAATTCATACGGCAGGGGGCCTGGAAACACCATATATTTT. Translated, it gives CASNSYGRGPGNTIYF. The full variable domain, in which reference TRBV2 and TRBJ1-3 provide the parts outside the CDR3, is EPEVTQTPSHQVTQMGQEVILRCVPISNHLYFYWYRQILGQKVEFLVSFYNNEISEKSEIFDDQFSVERPDGSNFTLKIRSTKLEDSAMYFCASNSYGRGPGNTIYFGEGSWLTVV.

The chain couples TRBV29-1 to TRBJ2-1; D assignment may be TRBD1 or TRBD2 (7 bases each). This CDR3 is 15 amino acids long. The V end lost 7 bases, the J end lost 3 bases, and 19 bases lay between the germline ends. Germline loops: CDR1 SQVTM, CDR2 ANQGSEA. The CDR3: CSAEGEGAYYNEQFF. For the CDR3, the DNA is TGCAGCGCCGAAGGGGAGGGGGCCTACTACAATGAGCAGTTCTTC.

The chain uses TRBV2 and TRBJ1-1; D is possibly TRBD1 (6 bases). Trimming took 7 bases from V and 10 from J, leaving 16 bases between them. The germline V gene encodes CDR1 SNHLY and CDR2 FYNNEI. CDR3 length: 12 amino acids. CDR3 sequence (DNA): TGTGCCAGCACCCAGGGGTCTTTAGGAGCTTTCTTT. It codes for CASTQGSLGAFF. Together with reference TRBV2 and TRBJ1-1, the CDR3 gives the full variable domain: EPEVTQTPSHQVTQMGQEVILRCVPISNHLYFYWYRQILGQKVEFLVSFYNNEISEKSEIFDDQFSVERPDGSNFTLKIRSTKLEDSAMYFCASTQGSLGAFFGQGTRLTVV.

The rearrangement links TRBV15 to TRBJ2-3; 7 bases are a match to TRBD2. Germline lookup yields CDR1 LNHNV and CDR2 YYDKDF (reference sequence). This CDR3 contains 16 residues. V trimming: 1 base; J trimming: 3 bases; junction bases outside the gene matches: 7. The DNA of the CDR3 is TGTGCCACCAGCAGAGTTGGGGGGGTATGGACAGATACGCAGTATTTT. This sequence encodes CATSRVGGVWTDTQYF.

The chain joins TRBV7-9 to TRBJ2-5, with TRBD1 identical over 8 bases. The CDR3 is 14 amino acids. Germline V lookup: CDR1 SEHNR, CDR2 FQNEAQ (reference sequence). Trimming at V came to 4 bases and at J to 6 bases, leaving 7 bases not matched to a gene. The CDR3 spells CASSSRQGMKTQYF. The CDR3 DNA follows: TGTGCCAGCAGCTCACGACAGGGGATGAAGACCCAGTACTTC.

The CDR3 region is CASWDRWNTEAFF. Written as DNA, the CDR3 is TGTGCCAGCTGGGACAGGTGGAACACTGAAGCTTTCTTT. The rearrangement joins TRBV19 to TRBJ1-1; TRBD1 matches 8 bases. The junction had 4 bases not matched to a gene; V was cut back by 9 bases and J by 1 base. CDR3 size: 13 residues. Germline V gene lookup returns CDR1 LNHDA and CDR2 SQIVND (reference sequence).

The chain employs TRBV6-5 and TRBJ2-7, with D possibly TRBD2 on 5 matching bases. This CDR3 has 13 amino acids. CDR1 and CDR2 from the germline V gene are MNHEY and SVGAGI. V lost 7 bases, J lost 3 bases, and 13 bases lay in between. CDR3: CASTRGEGYEQYF. CDR3 coding DNA: TGTGCCAGCACTCGGGGAGAGGGCTACGAGCAGTACTTC.

The chain combines TRBV6-1 with TRBJ2-1; 9 bases map to TRBD1. The V gene end was trimmed by 8 bases and the J gene end by 9 bases; junction bases not matched to a gene: 8. CDR1 and CDR2 from the germline V gene are MNHNS and SASEGT. This CDR3 is built from 13 residues. The CDR3 protein is CASCGTGNREQFF. The CDR3 DNA follows: TGTGCCAGCTGTGGGACAGGGAACCGTGAGCAGTTCTTC.